Below are 14 T cell receptor beta chains sequenced from a single sample in a study of blood T cell repertoires in COVID-19. The method was immunoSEQ multiplex PCR; TCRdb's version includes in-frame clones alone and lacks a portion of them. This sample has some 87,000 clones, with approximately 78% found just once. What was sequenced was peripheral blood. Receptors were obtained from a human donor in a cohort sampled during active COVID-19.

The table lists this clone with a count of one. V gene TRBV5-1 combines with J gene TRBJ2-2, with D possibly TRBD2 on 5 matching bases. The CDR3 is 13 residues long. Trimming took 2 bases from V and 7 from J, leaving 9 bases between them. Germline lookup yields CDR1 SGHRS and CDR2 YFSETQ. CDR3 DNA sequence: TGCGCCAGCAGCTTTTTCGAGGGCGGGGAGCTGTTTTTT. It codes for CASSFFEGGELFF.

This clone was observed a few times. The chain links TRBV7-2 to TRBJ1-6; D may be TRBD1 (6 bases). The V gene's germline CDR1 is SGHTA and CDR2 FQGNSA. Trimming took 5 bases from V and 7 from J, leaving 18 bases between them. The CDR3 loop spans 16 amino acids. The CDR3 spells CASSKRGGRGNSPLHF. DNA of the CDR3: TGTGCCAGCAGCAAAAGGGGGGGCAGGGGAAATTCACCCCTCCACTTT. The full variable domain, with the rest looked up from reference TRBV7-2 and TRBJ1-6, is GAGVSQSPSNKVTEKGKDVELRCDPISGHTALYWYRQSLGQGLEFLIYFQGNSAPDKSGLPSDRFSAERTGGSVSTLTIQRTQQEDSAVYLCASSKRGGRGNSPLHFGNGTRLTVT.

V and J are TRBV5-1 and TRBJ1-5; D might be TRBD1 (5 bases). Trimming pared 0 bases from V and 2 bases from J, leaving 9 bases between. CDR1 and CDR2 (germline): SGHRS, YFSETQ. The CDR3 spans 15 residues. The CDR3 protein is CASSLAVGRNQPQHF. The DNA for the CDR3 is TGCGCCAGCAGCTTGGCCGTGGGGCGCAATCAGCCCCAGCATTTT.

This chain links TRBV11-1 with TRBJ2-5; the D is unclear. This CDR3 spans 16 amino acids. CDR1 is SGHAT and CDR2 is FQDESV in the germline V gene (reference sequence). The V gene lost 7 bases and the J gene lost 5 bases, with 23 bases spanning the gap. CDR3 in DNA: TGTGCCAGCACCAATACCCTGGGCTTGGGTGGCGAGACCCAGTACTTC. Its translation: CASTNTLGLGGETQYF. The variable domain in full, with the rest retrieved from reference TRBV11-1 and TRBJ2-5, is EAEVAQSPRYKITEKSQAVAFWCDPISGHATLYWYRQILGQGPELLVQFQDESVVDDSQLPKDRFSAERLKGVDSTLKIQPAELGDSAMYLCASTNTLGLGGETQYFGPGTRLLVL.

This chain links TRBV20-1 with TRBJ1-1, with TRBD1 as a possible D gene (5 bases). This CDR3 spans 15 amino acids. Germline-derived CDR1 and CDR2 are DFQATT and SNEGSKA (reference sequence). Deletions cut 3 bases from V and 1 base from J, with 15 bases between. CDR3 sequence reads: CSASSGLGGNTEAFF. As DNA, the CDR3 is TGCAGTGCTAGTTCTGGGTTGGGGGGGAACACTGAAGCTTTCTTT.

This chain joins TRBV5-1 and TRBJ2-3; 7 nucleotides match TRBD1. CDR1 SGHRS and CDR2 YFSETQ come from the germline V gene. CDR3 length: 13 amino acids. V gave up 1 base and J gave up 6 bases; unmatched junction bases: 2. CDR3 amino acids: CASSLMTGDTQYF. The CDR3, as DNA: TGCGCCAGCAGCTTGATGACAGGGGATACGCAGTATTTT.

This chain connects TRBV18 to TRBJ2-7; 7 nucleotides match TRBD1. Unmatched junction bases numbered 5, after V lost 6 bases and J lost 0 bases. Per germline, CDR1 KGHSH and CDR2 LQKENI. The CDR3 contains 14 residues. This CDR3 is CASSLGQVSYEQYF. Here the CDR3 DNA reads TGTGCCAGCTCCCTCGGACAGGTCTCCTACGAGCAGTACTTC.

The V gene is TRBV6-5, the J gene TRBJ2-7, with D unclear. The CDR3 contains 16 residues. CDR1 is MNHEY, CDR2 SVGAGI, per germline. Trimming left V 0 bases short and J 2 bases short, with 14 bases between. The CDR3 reads CASSYSSRRFPYEQYF. The CDR3 DNA reads as TGTGCCAGCAGTTACTCTTCGCGGAGATTCCCCTACGAGCAGTACTTC.

The chain links TRBV18 to TRBJ2-7; 7 nucleotides align to TRBD1. Per the germline V gene, CDR1 is KGHSH and CDR2 is LQKENI. The V and J ends lost 3 bases and 0 bases, in that order; junction bases with no gene match: 8. The CDR3 loop spans 16 amino acids. For the CDR3, the DNA is TGTGCCAGCTCACCTCAGGGACAGCTGAGCTCCTACGAGCAGTACTTC. Protein: CASSPQGQLSSYEQYF. Using reference TRBV18 and TRBJ2-7 for the parts outside the CDR3, the full variable domain is NAGVMQNPRHLVRRRGQEARLRCSPMKGHSHVYWYRQLPEEGLKFMVYLQKENIIDESGMPKERFSAEFPKEGPSILRIQQVVRGDSAAYFCASSPQGQLSSYEQYFGPGTRLTVT.

Written as DNA, the CDR3 is TGTGCCAGCAACAGACTAGGCGGAGATATCGGGGAGCTGTTTTTT. Residues: CASNRLGGDIGELFF. The genes are TRBV2 and TRBJ2-2, with D possibly matching TRBD2 (6 bases). Germline CDR1 SNHLY, CDR2 FYNNEI. Trimming left V 7 bases short and J 7 bases short, with 19 bases between. The CDR3 covers 15 residues.

This clone came up a few times. The CDR3 here is CASRGGNTEAFF. Here the CDR3 DNA reads TGTGCCAGCAGAGGGGGAAATACTGAAGCTTTCTTT. The gene calls are TRBV6-5 and TRBJ1-1; D is possibly TRBD1 (6 bases). Deletions cut 6 bases from V and 5 bases from J, with 10 bases between. CDR3 size: 12 residues. CDR1 MNHEY and CDR2 SVGAGI come from the germline V gene.

This rearrangement joins TRBV10-3 to TRBJ1-2; 8 bases line up with TRBD1. V lost 4 bases and J lost 6; bases outside the gene matches: 1. The CDR3 loop spans 12 amino acids. Looked up from germline, CDR1 is ENHRY and CDR2 is SYGVKD. Here the CDR3 DNA reads TGTGCCATCAGTGGACAGGGGAATGGCTACACCTTC. As protein: CAISGQGNGYTF.

This chain joins TRBV7-9 and TRBJ1-1; perhaps TRBD1 as D (5 bases). The CDR3 runs 14 residues. The V gene lost 3 bases and the J gene lost 1 base, with 9 bases spanning the gap. Germline lookup yields CDR1 SEHNR and CDR2 FQNEAQ (reference sequence). CDR3 sequence: CASSFGTWNTEAFF. CDR3 sequence (DNA): TGTGCCAGCAGCTTCGGGACTTGGAACACTGAAGCTTTCTTT.

The V gene is TRBV30, the J gene TRBJ2-7; D is ambiguous. Germline loops: CDR1 GTSNPN, CDR2 SVGIG (reference sequence). Trimming stripped 2 bases from V and 9 bases from J, with 14 bases between. The CDR3 is 12 residues long. The CDR3 loop is CAWSFYLRAQYF. CDR3 nucleotides: TGTGCCTGGAGTTTTTATCTACGAGCGCAGTACTTC. The full variable domain, with the rest looked up from reference TRBV30 and TRBJ2-7, is SQTIHQWPATLVQPVGSPLSLECTVEGTSNPNLYWYRQAAGRGLQLLFYSVGIGQISSEVPQNLSASRPQDRQFILSSKKLLLSDSGFYLCAWSFYLRAQYFGPGTRLTVT.